This is a list of T cell receptor beta chains from one sample in a study of T cells in Graves' hyperthyroidism and ophthalmopathy. One entry per CDR3 protein, called by TCRdb with MiXCR from the multiplex PCR reads. This sample yields 250,000 to 300,000 distinct CDR3 sequences, of which about a sixth are seen a single time; over 50% belongs to the top ten. The specimen sequenced was blood. Every receptor here comes from a woman aged 55-69 years with Graves' ophthalmopathy. Both conserved end residues are part of each CDR3. Clone size, where shown, is once, few, many, or a class for clones that have expanded.

clone_size j_call v_call cdr3_aa
. TRBJ1-1 TRBV12-3/TRBV12-4 CASSVRQDTEAFF
many TRBJ1-1 TRBV6-1 CATHSQGEDTEAFF
many TRBJ1-2 TRBV7-9 CASSRGGANYGYTF
many TRBJ2-7 TRBV7-2 CASSLTGTSSYEQYF
many TRBJ2-2 TRBV28 CASRSPSGELFF
many TRBJ1-1 TRBV18 CASSPQGLGTEAFF
. TRBJ1-4 TRBV14 CASSHSGRVGEKLFF
many TRBJ2-7 TRBV11-2 CASSPINGYEQYF
many TRBJ1-5 TRBV28 CASRITGLGNQPQHF
. TRBJ1-1 TRBV7-2 CASSSDRAISTEAFF
. TRBJ1-2 TRBV24-1 CATSDEGTVYGYTF
few TRBJ2-7 TRBV4-3 CASSRKGTSGGTLEGYEQYF
many TRBJ2-7 TRBV7-8 CASSPESHSSYEQYF
many TRBJ1-2 TRBV12-5 CASGLLSGQFNYGYTF
few TRBJ1-4 TRBV15 CATSNDRDNEKLFF
. TRBJ1-1 TRBV11-3 CASSLRSDTEAFF
many TRBJ1-1 TRBV12-3/TRBV12-4 CASSPGRKATEAFF
many TRBJ2-1 TRBV20-1 CSAPTRAGEWNEQFF
few TRBJ1-2 TRBV5-8 CASSLVNAFSGYGYTF
. TRBJ2-2 TRBV2 CASSVLAAANTGELFF
. TRBJ2-3 TRBV12-5 CASGNPGTGQYF
. TRBJ2-2 TRBV5-1 CASSLRTGSLRELFF
few TRBJ2-7 TRBV27 CASSLYSRSGFREQYF
many TRBJ1-5 TRBV4-2 CASSQDREYSQPQHF
many TRBJ1-2 TRBV19 CASSIDDRDSYGYTF
few TRBJ2-1 TRBV12-5 CASGLDPGGSYNEQFF
many TRBJ2-3 TRBV7-2 CASSSQVTGNTQYF
many TRBJ2-7 TRBV6-2/TRBV6-3 CASSYWAQRSYEQYF
many TRBJ2-3 TRBV24-1 CATSDDGSTDTQYF
many TRBJ1-5 TRBV7-2 CASSLAGPNQPQHF
many TRBJ2-1 TRBV5-6 CASRERPGLGWWEQFF
. TRBJ1-4 TRBV5-6 CASSFQGVNEKLFF
. TRBJ2-1 TRBV7-9 CASSPGLAGPRSYNEQFF
many TRBJ2-5 TRBV20-1 CSASGRGQETQYF
few TRBJ2-3 TRBV7-8 CASSPAWGAGDTQYF
many TRBJ2-1 TRBV28 CASSFPYLGRATVEQFF
many TRBJ1-3 TRBV7-2 CASSPGSGGRSGNTIYF
many TRBJ2-5 TRBV27 CASSLASGSGGQETQYF
. TRBJ1-1 TRBV5-8 CASSPGRGPHLRNTEAFF
many TRBJ2-1 TRBV7-2 CASSPGGIDAQFF
many TRBJ2-2 TRBV5-1 CASSSDTNTGELFF
. TRBJ1-4 TRBV28 CASSLLQGPLNEKLFF
many TRBJ2-5 TRBV7-8 CASSPRLWGQETQYF
many TRBJ2-7 TRBV11-2 CASSSVTGGAVYEQYF
many TRBJ1-5 TRBV12-3/TRBV12-4 CASSLIDGSNQPQHF
many TRBJ1-1 TRBV11-2 CASSFSGGNEAFF
many TRBJ2-1 TRBV7-9 CASSKSGSSYNEQFF
. TRBJ2-7 TRBV28 CASSPSNTGSYEQYF
many TRBJ1-2 TRBV7-9 CASTRLQGAQGYTF
. TRBJ2-1 TRBV6-1 CASEERGAYNEQFF
once TRBJ1-3 TRBV4-1 CASSHRGNGGNTIYF
few TRBJ1-4 TRBV4-2 CASSPTGGITNEKLFF
few TRBJ1-1 TRBV9 CASSEGTGLTEAFF
many TRBJ1-1 TRBV12-3/TRBV12-4 CASSSGTGGLNTEAFF